This T cell receptor beta chain was obtained from a study of OX40 agonist ivuxolimab in advanced cancers. Study-level background: Patients undergoing dose escalation presented with hepatocellular carcinoma, melanoma, renal cell or head and neck cancer. Patients with prior anti-PD-1, anti-PD-L1 or anti-CTLA-4 therapy were eligible; roughly 41% had some.

TCRdb's table, derived via immunoSEQ multiplex PCR, lists solely in-frame clones and lacks some. The repertoire holds about 55,000 clones, with about 90% as singletons. Findings and limits, study-wide: Mean expanded clone counts were higher in CD8+ than CD4+ T cells. Specificity for antigen went undetermined in the expanded peripheral T cells.

Concerning this clone itself: Its specificity is not known. An end of the junction differs from the germline gene, which may be a read error.

This receptor was taken from an adult with an advanced solid tumor such as melanoma, head and neck, liver or kidney cancer. Material: CD4+ or CD8+ T cells sorted from blood, obtained in a trial of the OX40 agonist ivuxolimab.

CDR3 sequence reads: CASSPTTGNTGEPFF. The CDR3 DNA is TGCGCCAGCAGCCCGACTACAGGGAACACCGGGGAGCCGTTTTTT. This chain connects TRBV5-1 to TRBJ2-2, with D perhaps matching TRBD1 (6 bases). Germline CDR1 is SGHRS and CDR2 is YFSETQ. This CDR3 is built from 15 residues.